These T cell receptor beta chains were read from a single sample in a study of blood T cell repertoires in COVID-19. Method: immunoSEQ multiplex PCR; TCRdb's copy keeps in-frame clones and lacks some. Among approximately 170,000 clones listed, around 81% were seen once. The sequencing input was peripheral blood. The receptors originated from a woman aged 80 or older with COVID-19, enrolled during active disease. The CDR3 runs from the conserved cysteine through the conserved F or W. A D gene is named only where the DNA matches it firmly. Size is stated for part of the rows, as once, few or many counts, or as a class when the clone is expanded.

d_call: -; clone_size: -; j_call: TRBJ1-1; v_call: TRBV3-1/TRBV3-2; cdr3_aa: CASSHQMNTEAFF; cdr3_nt: TGTGCCAGCAGCCATCAGATGAACACTGAAGCTTTCTTT
d_call: -; clone_size: -; j_call: TRBJ1-2; v_call: TRBV15; cdr3_aa: CATRRGTLSYTF; cdr3_nt: TGTGCCACCAGAAGAGGGACTTTGAGCTACACCTTC
d_call: -; clone_size: -; j_call: TRBJ2-5; v_call: TRBV7-2; cdr3_aa: CASSPGGLVETQYF; cdr3_nt: TGTGCCAGCAGCCCCGGAGGACTGGTGGAGACCCAGTACTTC
d_call: TRBD1; clone_size: -; j_call: TRBJ1-2; v_call: TRBV28; cdr3_aa: CASSPGQQGGGYTF; cdr3_nt: TGTGCCAGCAGCCCGGGTCAACAGGGGGGTGGCTACACCTTC
d_call: -; clone_size: -; j_call: TRBJ1-4; v_call: TRBV7-3; cdr3_aa: CASSLSGRPGNEKLFF; cdr3_nt: TGTGCCAGCAGCTTAAGTGGCAGGCCTGGGAATGAAAAACTGTTTTTT
d_call: -; clone_size: -; j_call: TRBJ2-2; v_call: TRBV28; cdr3_aa: CASRYPRRNTGELFF; cdr3_nt: TGTGCCAGCAGATACCCCCGCAGGAACACCGGGGAGCTGTTTTTT
d_call: TRBD2; clone_size: -; j_call: TRBJ2-1; v_call: TRBV6-5; cdr3_aa: CVLSGTSNYNEQFF; cdr3_nt: TGTGTCCTGTCCGGGACTAGTAACTACAATGAGCAGTTCTTC
d_call: -; clone_size: -; j_call: TRBJ1-1; v_call: TRBV11-2; cdr3_aa: CASSLDGGRNTEAFF; cdr3_nt: TGTGCCAGCAGCTTAGATGGAGGGCGGAACACTGAAGCTTTCTTT
d_call: -; clone_size: -; j_call: TRBJ2-1; v_call: TRBV3-1/TRBV3-2; cdr3_aa: CASSLGTIRGNEQFF; cdr3_nt: TGTGCCAGCAGCCTAGGGACAATACGGGGCAATGAGCAGTTCTTC
d_call: TRBD1; clone_size: -; j_call: TRBJ1-6; v_call: TRBV2; cdr3_aa: CASRVDRAGGSPLHF; cdr3_nt: TGTGCCAGCAGAGTGGACAGGGCGGGCGGTTCACCCCTCCACTTT
d_call: -; clone_size: -; j_call: TRBJ1-1; v_call: TRBV5-1; cdr3_aa: CASSLGERSTEAFF; cdr3_nt: TGCGCCAGCAGCTTAGGAGAGAGGAGCACTGAAGCTTTCTTT
d_call: -; clone_size: once; j_call: TRBJ1-5; v_call: TRBV19; cdr3_aa: CASSIARTLSNQPQHF; cdr3_nt: TGTGCCAGTAGTATAGCGAGGACACTTAGCAATCAGCCCCAGCATTTT
d_call: -; clone_size: -; j_call: TRBJ1-1; v_call: TRBV4-1; cdr3_aa: CASSRPRANTEAFF; cdr3_nt: TGCGCCAGCAGCCGTCCGCGAGCGAACACTGAAGCTTTCTTT
d_call: -; clone_size: -; j_call: TRBJ2-3; v_call: TRBV10-1; cdr3_aa: CASSESGRGAGDTQYF; cdr3_nt: TGCGCCAGCAGTGAGTCAGGACGGGGGGCCGGGGATACGCAGTATTTT
d_call: TRBD1; clone_size: -; j_call: TRBJ2-2; v_call: TRBV4-2; cdr3_aa: CASTHADRVGAGELFF; cdr3_nt: TGTGCCAGCACCCACGCCGACAGGGTTGGTGCCGGGGAGCTGTTTTTT
d_call: -; clone_size: -; j_call: TRBJ1-2; v_call: TRBV5-4; cdr3_aa: CASSLGHFSNYGYTF; cdr3_nt: TGTGCCAGCAGCTTGGGACACTTCAGTAACTATGGCTACACCTTC
d_call: TRBD1; clone_size: -; j_call: TRBJ2-7; v_call: TRBV6-6; cdr3_aa: CADRWDRVCEQYF; cdr3_nt: TGTGCCGACCGATGGGACAGGGTTTGCGAGCAGTACTTC
d_call: TRBD1; clone_size: -; j_call: TRBJ2-2; v_call: TRBV11-2; cdr3_aa: CASSRRGRGTGELFF; cdr3_nt: TGTGCCAGCAGCCGCAGGGGGCGAGGGACCGGGGAGCTGTTTTTT